The 28 T cell receptor beta chains below were found in one sample sequenced in a study of early T cells in non-severe SARS-CoV-2 infection. TCRdb processed the 5' RACE reads anew with MiXCR; each CDR3 protein has one entry. The sample has roughly 100,000 distinct CDR3 sequences, about an eighth seen once. Material: whole blood, obtained at baseline. All receptors derive from an adult who was a healthcare worker with PCR-confirmed SARS-CoV-2 infection or an uninfected control (not recorded which).

This clonotype occurred a few times. The rearrangement links TRBV3-1 to TRBJ2-1; D remains ambiguous. Trimming removed 0 bases from V and 2 bases from J, with 5 bases in between. Germline CDR1 reads LGHDT; CDR2 reads YNNKEL (reference sequence). The CDR3 loop spans 14 amino acids. This chain's CDR3 is CASSQEGTYNEQFF. The CDR3 DNA follows: TGTGCCAGCAGCCAAGAGGGGACCTACAATGAGCAGTTCTTC.

This clonotype was observed many times. The J gene is TRBJ1-1, the V gene TRBV5-1; maybe TRBD1 (6 bases). Germline V CDR1 and CDR2: SGHRS, YFSETQ. V lost 1 base, J lost 1 base, and 11 bases lay in between. CDR3 size: 15 residues. The CDR3 DNA reads TGCGCCAGCAGCTTGTCGAGGACAGCGAACACTGAAGCTTTCTTT. Translated, it gives CASSLSRTANTEAFF.

This clonotype was counted at least ten times. The chain uses TRBV11-2 and TRBJ1-1; D unresolved. CDR3 length equals 13 residues. CDR1 is SGHAT and CDR2 is FQNNGV in the germline V gene. Deletions cut 1 base from V and 6 bases from J, with 9 bases between. The CDR3 is CASSLGFNSEAFF. CDR3 in DNA: TGTGCCAGCAGCTTAGGATTCAACTCTGAAGCTTTCTTT.

The chain links TRBV3-1 to TRBJ2-5; no definite D call. The CDR3 covers 14 residues. The V and J ends lost 4 bases and 0 bases respectively, with 9 bases between them. The V gene's germline CDR1 is LGHDT and CDR2 YNNKEL (reference sequence). This CDR3 is CASSLQLYQETQYF. The CDR3 bases are TGTGCCAGCAGCCTACAATTGTACCAAGAGACCCAGTACTTC.

The chain employs TRBV6-6 and TRBJ1-3; the D gene is possibly TRBD1 (5 bases). Germline lookup yields CDR1 MNHNY and CDR2 SVGAGI (reference sequence). The CDR3 is made up of 16 amino acids. The V and J ends lost 2 bases and 4 bases respectively, with 15 bases between them. CDR3 bases: TGTGCCAGCAGTTACCTGTCAGGGACGGCCGGAAACACCATATATTTT. Translation gives CASSYLSGTAGNTIYF.

This clonotype turned up a few times. The chain carries TRBV19 and TRBJ2-3; TRBD2 matches at 13 bases. Germline CDR1 reads LNHDA; CDR2 reads SQIVND (reference sequence). The length of the CDR3 is 16 residues. V dropped 5 bases and J dropped 5; count of bases not matched to a gene: 7. The CDR3 region has the DNA TGTGCCAGTAGTTTCACTAGCGGGGGGGCCGTAGATACGCAGTATTTT. The encoded protein is CASSFTSGGAVDTQYF.

This sequence joins TRBV6-4 and TRBJ2-1, with D tentatively TRBD2 (5 bases). There are 14 residues in the CDR3. V was trimmed by 6 bases and J by 7 bases, leaving 16 bases between them. In germline, CDR1 is MRHNA, CDR2 SNTAGT. Here the CDR3 reads CASRKTKVGNEQFF. CDR3 in DNA: TGTGCCAGCAGAAAGACTAAAGTAGGAAATGAGCAGTTCTTC.

V usage is TRBV19 and J usage is TRBJ1-4; no clear D gene. V gave up 6 bases and J gave up 5 bases, with 13 bases separating them. The CDR3 is made up of 14 amino acids. Germline CDR1 reads LNHDA; CDR2 reads SQIVND (reference sequence). CDR3 protein: CASSPTGINEKLFF. Here the CDR3 DNA reads TGTGCCAGTAGCCCGACCGGGATAAATGAAAAACTGTTTTTT.

This clonotype occurred a few times. The chain carries TRBV7-2 and TRBJ1-6, with D uncertain. Trimming took off 5 bases at V and 7 bases at J, with 12 bases between the two ends. Germline values: CDR1 SGHTA, CDR2 FQGNSA. This CDR3 spans 14 amino acids. CDR3 nucleotide sequence: TGTGCCAGCAGCCGGGCGCGGGGAAATTCACCCCTCCACTTT. Protein: CASSRARGNSPLHF.

The J gene is TRBJ1-5, the V gene TRBV5-1; D remains unclear. CDR1 and CDR2 from the germline V gene are SGHRS and YFSETQ. Trimming left V 7 bases short and J 0 bases short, with 20 bases between. The CDR3 consists of 17 residues. The CDR3 loop reads CASGPGLKPDSNQPQHF. The DNA of the CDR3 is TGCGCCAGCGGCCCCGGACTGAAGCCCGATAGCAATCAGCCCCAGCATTTT.

The table lists this clonotype with many counts. This rearrangement joins TRBV20-1 to TRBJ2-1, with 8 bases matching TRBD1. This CDR3 is 14 amino acids long. Germline CDR1 is DFQATT and CDR2 is SNEGSKA (reference sequence). Germline trimming cut 6 bases from V and 1 base from J; bases unmatched to any gene: 5. The CDR3 here is CSAHQGASYNEQFF. The CDR3 DNA is TGCAGTGCCCACCAGGGGGCGTCCTACAATGAGCAGTTCTTC.

The rearrangement joins TRBV20-1 to TRBJ2-4, with D maybe TRBD1 (5 bases). Trimming removed 0 bases from V and 5 bases from J, with 14 bases in between. This CDR3 region has 15 residues. The germline CDR1 and CDR2 sequences are DFQATT and SNEGSKA (reference sequence). The CDR3 protein is CSAREVRRQQNIQYF. The CDR3, as DNA: TGCAGTGCTAGAGAGGTCCGACGACAGCAAAACATTCAGTACTTC.

This clonotype was counted between two and nine times. The rearrangement uses TRBV6-1 and TRBJ2-1; 15 positions match TRBD2. V dropped 2 bases and J dropped 5; count of bases not matched to a gene: 13. The germline V gene encodes CDR1 MNHNS and CDR2 SASEGT. The CDR3 runs 20 residues. CDR3 DNA: TGTGCCAGCAGTGAAATAGCCCCGGGACTAGCGGGGGGCCTCCACAATGAGCAGTTCTTC. This encodes CASSEIAPGLAGGLHNEQFF.

The chain recombines TRBV6-5 with TRBJ2-7; TRBD1 might be the D (6 bases). V lost 4 bases and J 7 bases, leaving 8 bases between the germline ends. Germline assignment: CDR1 MNHEY and CDR2 SVGAGI. There are 11 residues in the CDR3. CDR3: CASSSQGEQYF. CDR3 nucleotide sequence: TGTGCCAGCAGTTCCCAGGGGGAGCAGTACTTC.

This clonotype showed up many times. V gene TRBV20-1 combines with J gene TRBJ2-1; tentatively, D is TRBD1 (7 bases). V dropped 6 bases and J dropped 4 bases, with 13 bases sitting between them. The CDR3 loop spans 13 amino acids. Germline V CDR1 and CDR2: DFQATT, SNEGSKA (reference sequence). This CDR3 is CSALRGAYNEQFF. CDR3 coding DNA: TGCAGTGCCCTCAGGGGGGCATACAATGAGCAGTTCTTC.

V gene TRBV20-1 combines with J gene TRBJ1-1; D is undetermined. Germline V gives CDR1 DFQATT, CDR2 SNEGSKA (reference sequence). The V end was cut by 0 bases, the J end by 6 bases, with 11 bases between. The CDR3 covers 13 residues. DNA of the CDR3: TGCAGTGCTAGAGACAGTCGAACCGCTGAAGCTTTCTTT. Amino acids: CSARDSRTAEAFF.

This clonotype showed up many times. The rearrangement joins TRBV18 to TRBJ2-3, with 13 bases fitting TRBD2. After removal of 5 bases from V and 0 bases from J, the junction contained 14 bases not matched to a gene. Germline CDR1 reads KGHSH; CDR2 reads LQKENI. The CDR3 sequence is 20 residues long. This CDR3 reads CASSSLPGLAGRASTDTQYF. CDR3 in DNA: TGTGCCAGCTCATCCCTTCCGGGACTAGCGGGAAGAGCTAGCACAGATACGCAGTATTTT.

The rearrangement uses TRBV30 and TRBJ2-1, with TRBD2 matching over 11 bases. There are 16 residues in the CDR3. Trimming at V came to 3 bases and at J to 4 bases, leaving 8 bases not matched to a gene. Germline V gene sequence: CDR1 GTSNPN, CDR2 SVGIG (reference sequence). The CDR3 sequence: CAWSPRLAGGYNEQFF. The CDR3 region has the DNA TGTGCCTGGAGCCCAAGGCTAGCGGGGGGATACAATGAGCAGTTCTTC.

This clonotype was seen a handful of times. This chain uses TRBV3-1 with TRBJ1-2; 8 bases are shared with TRBD1. After removal of 4 bases from V and 3 bases from J, the junction contained 1 base not matched to a gene. The CDR3 has 13 amino acids. CDR1 LGHDT and CDR2 YNNKEL come from the germline V gene (reference sequence). The CDR3 coding sequence is TGTGCCAGCAGCCCGACAGGGGACTATGGCTACACCTTC. Its translation is CASSPTGDYGYTF. Complete variable domain (other parts from reference TRBV3-1 and TRBJ1-2): DTAVSQTPKYLVTQMGNDKSIKCEQNLGHDTMYWYKQDSKKFLKIMFSYNNKELIINETVPNRFSPKSPDKAHLNLHINSLELGDSAVYFCASSPTGDYGYTFGSGTRLTVV.

This clonotype was picked up many times. This rearrangement joins TRBV6-6 to TRBJ1-2, with TRBD1 as a possible D gene (6 bases). CDR3 length: 14 residues. The V gene lost 0 bases and the J gene lost 7 bases, with 12 bases spanning the gap. Germline V lookup: CDR1 MNHNY, CDR2 SVGAGI (reference sequence). As DNA, the CDR3 is TGTGCCAGCAGTTACTCGCAGGGGATTAGTGGCTACACCTTC. Translating gives CASSYSQGISGYTF.

The V call is TRBV20-1, the J call TRBJ2-4; D not certain. This CDR3 spans 15 amino acids. Per the germline V gene, CDR1 is DFQATT and CDR2 is SNEGSKA (reference sequence). Trimming took 3 bases from V and 0 from J, leaving 12 bases between them. CDR3 in amino acids: CSARARPLAKNIQYF. In nucleotides, the CDR3 is TGCAGTGCTAGGGCCCGACCACTAGCCAAAAACATTCAGTACTTC.

This clonotype was observed at least ten times. The rearrangement joins TRBV7-9 to TRBJ2-7, with D perhaps TRBD1 (6 bases). With 4 bases removed from V and 0 bases from J, the gap between germline ends came to 13 bases. CDR3 length: 15 residues. Germline lookup yields CDR1 SEHNR and CDR2 FQNEAQ (reference sequence). The CDR3 coding sequence is TGTGCCAGCAGCTCTCACAGGGAGAGCTCCTACGAGCAGTACTTC. This encodes CASSSHRESSYEQYF.

This clonotype was observed a handful of times. The V gene is TRBV10-2, the J gene TRBJ2-7; no definite D call. Germline V lookup: CDR1 WSHSY, CDR2 SAAADI. The CDR3 has 14 amino acids. Trimming removed 2 bases at V and 1 base at J, with 9 bases between. In DNA form, the CDR3 reads TGCGCCAGCAGTGAGAACTCCCCGTCCTACGAGCAGTACTTC. Protein sequence: CASSENSPSYEQYF.

The chain uses TRBV12-3 or TRBV12-4 and TRBJ1-1; no clear D. The CDR3 consists of 14 residues. V lost 2 bases, J lost 1 base, and 8 bases lay in between. The CDR3 loop reads CASSLLEPNTEAFF. In DNA, the CDR3 is TGTGCCAGCAGTTTATTGGAGCCGAACACTGAAGCTTTCTTT.

This clonotype was detected many times. CDR3: CASSLRSGNTIYF. The CDR3 nucleotides are TGTGCCAGCAGTTTAAGGTCTGGAAACACCATATATTTT. This chain joins TRBV12-3 or TRBV12-4 and TRBJ1-3; D ambiguous. Trimming pared 2 bases from V and 1 base from J, leaving 3 bases between. The CDR3 loop spans 13 amino acids.

This chain links TRBV5-1 with TRBJ2-3; D is ambiguous. CDR1 SGHRS and CDR2 YFSETQ come from the germline V gene. Trimming removed 3 bases from V and 5 bases from J, with 13 bases in between. The CDR3 has 14 residues. CDR3 in amino acids: CASSSYTAGDTQYF. CDR3 sequence (DNA): TGCGCCAGCAGCTCTTACACTGCTGGAGATACGCAGTATTTT.

This chain joins TRBV30 and TRBJ1-1; weak D call: TRBD1 (5 bases). Germline loops: CDR1 GTSNPN, CDR2 SVGIG (reference sequence). Trimming cost V 4 bases and J 11 bases, with 17 bases left between them. CDR3 size: 12 residues. CDR3 bases: TGTGCCTGGATCGCCGGGACCGCGAGTGCTTTCTTT. This codes for CAWIAGTASAFF.

In its sample, this clonotype was seen a few times. J is TRBJ1-5 and V is TRBV20-1, with D perhaps TRBD1 (5 bases). The germline gives CDR1 DFQATT, CDR2 SNEGSKA (reference sequence). The CDR3 length is 16 residues. With 2 bases removed from V and 1 base from J, the gap between germline ends came to 15 bases. The CDR3 loop is CSARPNSGGSNQPQHF. DNA of the CDR3: TGCAGTGCTAGACCAAACAGCGGGGGGAGCAATCAGCCCCAGCATTTT.